This TCR beta chain was sequenced for a study of blood T cell repertoires in COVID-19. Whole-study context: The study drew acute and convalescent COVID-19 samples from the United States, Italy and Spain.

Germline V gene data show CDR1 as LGHDT and CDR2 as YNNKEL (reference sequence). V was cut by 0 bases and J by 7 bases, with 12 bases left in between. This CDR3 is built from 14 residues. Enrolled during active infection, Seattle patients were then followed longitudinally. Authors' methods: By means of reference gene primer amplification, nucleated cell counts were estimated. The data were produced by immunoSEQ multiplex PCR, yet TCRdb's version contains in-frame clones alone and is incomplete. V and J calls and clone size follow that table, whereas D and trimming were derived from the DNA. In the table there are about 95,000 clones, more than 80% of which are singletons.

This TCR was sampled from a man over 45 with COVID-19, enrolled during active disease. The genes are TRBV3-1 (or the pseudogene TRBV3-2) and TRBJ1-2; no clear D. The specimen was peripheral blood. The CDR3 sequence is CASSQDTRKSGYTF. The DNA for the CDR3 is TGTGCCAGCAGCCAAGATACTCGTAAAAGTGGCTACACCTTC.